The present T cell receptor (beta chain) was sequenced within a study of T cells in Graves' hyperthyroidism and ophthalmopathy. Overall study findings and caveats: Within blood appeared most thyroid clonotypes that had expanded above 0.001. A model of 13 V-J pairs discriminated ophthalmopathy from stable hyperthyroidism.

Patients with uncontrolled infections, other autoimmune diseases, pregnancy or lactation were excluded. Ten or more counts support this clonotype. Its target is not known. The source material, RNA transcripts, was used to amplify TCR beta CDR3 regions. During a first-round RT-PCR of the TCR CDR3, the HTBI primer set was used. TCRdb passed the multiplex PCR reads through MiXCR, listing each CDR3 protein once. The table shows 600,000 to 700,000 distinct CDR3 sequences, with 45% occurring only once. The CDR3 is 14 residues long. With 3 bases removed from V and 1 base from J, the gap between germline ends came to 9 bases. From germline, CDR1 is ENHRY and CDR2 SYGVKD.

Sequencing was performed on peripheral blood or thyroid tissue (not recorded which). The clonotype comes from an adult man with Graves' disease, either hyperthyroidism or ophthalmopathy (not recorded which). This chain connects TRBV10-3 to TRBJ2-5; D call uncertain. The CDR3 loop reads CAISDDTAQETQYF. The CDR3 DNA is TGTGCCATCAGTGATGACACGGCCCAAGAGACCCAGTACTTC.